The entry below gives a single T cell receptor beta chain sequence along with its context. Its antigen is undetermined. Indicated treatment: roughly 10-day PBMC culture with coronavirus spike peptide pools or control peptides (ViraFEST assay). The source of the sample is a study of vaccination and CD4 T cells after COVID-19. Study context: Overlapping spike peptides from SARS-CoV-2, HCoV-NL63, HCoV-OC43 and HCoV-229E served to stimulate the cells.

Deletions cut 0 bases from V and 5 bases from J, with 8 bases between. The CDR3 loop spans 15 amino acids. Germline V gene data show CDR1 as MNHNS and CDR2 as SASEGT. Study-level points and caveats: The study found median SARS-CoV-2-reactive clonotypes rising from about 22 to 38, not significantly. Spike mono-reactivity was found in 304 of the 307 vaccine-specific clones identified in convalescent patients.

The assay that was used to sequence DNA from cultured CD4+ T cells was the Oncomine TCR Beta short-read assay. Each CDR3 protein gets one entry after TCRdb re-called the PCR reads with MiXCR. The profile shows about 15,000 distinct CDR3 sequences, approximately 80% of them singletons. The sequence was obtained from a human donor who received a COVID-19 vaccine. This sample comprised CD4+ T cells from blood, cultured in vitro, obtained after SARS-CoV-2 vaccination. V and J are TRBV6-1 and TRBJ1-6; D may be TRBD1 (5 bases). CDR3 coding DNA: TGTGCCAGCAGTGAAGCGAGAGGGGATAATTCACCCCTCCACTTT. Translating gives CASSEARGDNSPLHF.